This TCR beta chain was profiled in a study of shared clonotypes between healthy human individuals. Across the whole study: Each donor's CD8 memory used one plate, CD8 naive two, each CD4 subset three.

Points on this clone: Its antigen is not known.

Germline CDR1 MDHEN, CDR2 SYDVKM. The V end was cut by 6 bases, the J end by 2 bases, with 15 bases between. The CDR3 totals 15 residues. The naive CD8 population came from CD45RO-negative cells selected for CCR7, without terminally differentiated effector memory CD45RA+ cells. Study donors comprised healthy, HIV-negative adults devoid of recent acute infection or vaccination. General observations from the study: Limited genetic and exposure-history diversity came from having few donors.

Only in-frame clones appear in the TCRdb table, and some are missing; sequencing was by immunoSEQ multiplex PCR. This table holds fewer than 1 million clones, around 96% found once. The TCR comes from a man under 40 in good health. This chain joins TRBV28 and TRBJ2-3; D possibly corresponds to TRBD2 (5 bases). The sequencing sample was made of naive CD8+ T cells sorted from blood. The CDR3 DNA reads TGTGCCAGCAGCCTAGAGTGGGGAGTCACAGATACGCAGTATTTT. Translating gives CASSLEWGVTDTQYF.